This entry lists 7 T cell receptor beta chains sequenced from one sample in a study of vaccination effects on CD4 cells after COVID-19. Expansion of antigen-specific CD4+ T cells with viral peptide pools was carried out by the ViraFEST assay before sequencing. The authors isolated CD4+ T cells after about 10 days of culture. Vaccine recipients had no previous SARS-CoV-2 infection; their nucleocapsid antibodies were negative. Method: immunoSEQ multiplex PCR; TCRdb's copy keeps in-frame clones and lacks some. The top ten clones hold 26% of a sample with about 21,000 clones, 60% to 75% of them seen once. Their recognized antigens are unknown. The sample consisted of CD4+ T cells from PBMCs cultured with HCoV-NL63 spike peptides, taken before COVID-19 vaccination. These receptor sequences come from a human donor who received a COVID-19 vaccine.

The chain combines TRBV5-1 with TRBJ1-2, with D hard to call. Trimming removed 4 bases from V and 4 bases from J, with 17 bases in between. The CDR3 length is 15 residues. Looked up from germline, CDR1 is SGHRS and CDR2 is YFSETQ. The CDR3 loop reads CASSPDSRKSYGYTF. In DNA, the CDR3 is TGCGCCAGCAGCCCGGACTCCCGGAAATCCTATGGCTACACCTTC.

This chain joins TRBV24-1 and TRBJ2-3, with unresolved D. CDR1 and CDR2 from the germline V gene are KGHDR and SFDVKD. V was shortened by 0 bases and J by 4 bases, with 4 bases between the two germline ends. The CDR3 has 13 residues. The CDR3 coding sequence is TGTGCCACCAGTGATTTGCTAGCAGATACGCAGTATTTT. Its protein product is CATSDLLADTQYF.

The chain has TRBV7-2 and TRBJ1-5; D gene unclear. Germline V gene lookup returns CDR1 SGHTA and CDR2 FQGNSA. This CDR3 has 13 residues. Trimming left V 5 bases short and J 6 bases short, with 11 bases between. The CDR3 bases are TGTGCCAGCAGCGATGGTCCCCGTCAGCCCCAGCATTTT. Its translation: CASSDGPRQPQHF.

This clone was seen just once. The V call is TRBV9, the J call TRBJ2-3; possibly TRBD1 for D (6 bases). Looked up from germline, CDR1 is SGDLS and CDR2 is YYNGEE. The CDR3 length is 15 residues. Between the trimmed V and J ends, which lost 0 bases and 6 bases, there was a span of 14 bases. The CDR3: CASSVGIRGADTQYF. In nucleotides, the CDR3 is TGTGCCAGCAGCGTAGGTATCAGGGGCGCGGATACGCAGTATTTT.

The chain uses TRBV7-9 and TRBJ1-2, with D perhaps TRBD1 (5 bases). Germline values: CDR1 SEHNR, CDR2 FQNEAQ (reference sequence). The CDR3 contains 15 residues. V was shortened by 5 bases and J by 2 bases, with 15 bases between the two germline ends. CDR3 region: CASSRGTATNYGYTF. The CDR3 DNA is TGTGCCAGCAGCCGAGGGACGGCTACAAACTATGGCTACACCTTC.

The rearrangement uses TRBV5-5 and TRBJ2-6; D unclear. From germline, CDR1 is SGHKS and CDR2 YYEKEE (reference sequence). CDR3 length equals 15 residues. The germline V and J ends were trimmed by 0 bases and 0 bases, with 4 bases remaining between them. The CDR3 DNA is TGTGCCAGCAGCTTGGACGGCTCTGGGGCCAACGTCCTGACTTTC. The encoded protein is CASSLDGSGANVLTF.

V and J are TRBV5-1 and TRBJ2-3; the D is unclear. The CDR3 sequence is 13 residues long. The germline CDR1 and CDR2 sequences are SGHRS and YFSETQ. V lost 2 bases and J lost 5, with 9 bases in between. CDR3 coding DNA: TGCGCCAGCAGCTTTAAAGTTGGAGATACGCAGTATTTT. This translates into CASSFKVGDTQYF.